Listed below are T cell receptor beta chains from one sample, sequenced in a study of blood T cell repertoires in COVID-19. The assay was immunoSEQ multiplex PCR, and TCRdb's table has in-frame clones only and misses some. Among 300,000 to 400,000 clones listed, about 86% were seen once. Sequenced: PBMCs or T cells enriched from blood (not recorded which). The source of these receptors is a woman in her thirties or forties with acute COVID-19. CDR3s include the opening cysteine and the closing phenylalanine or tryptophan. The D gene is left open where the match is weak. The size entry is marked missing in some rows and otherwise reads once, few, many or a size class.

>TRBD1|TRBV6-5|NA|TRBJ1-4
TGTGCCAGCAGACCCCCCGGGACAGGGGATGAAAAACTGTTTTTT
CASRPPGTGDEKLFF
>TRBD1|TRBV6-2/TRBV6-3|NA|TRBJ1-1
TGTGCCAGCAGTCAGACAGGGAAAGCTTTCTTT
CASSQTGKAFF
>NA|TRBV5-1|NA|TRBJ1-4
TGCGCCAGCAGCTTGGTCGGGGGTGCGGATGAAAAACTGTTTTTT
CASSLVGGADEKLFF
>TRBD1|TRBV7-2|NA|TRBJ1-2
TGTGCCAGCAGCTTACAGTCCGGACAGGGCTATGGCTACACCTTC
CASSLQSGQGYGYTF
>TRBD2|TRBV27|NA|TRBJ2-1
TGTGCCAGCAGTCGGGAGGGTGAGCAGTTCTTC
CASSREGEQFF
>TRBD1|TRBV18|NA|TRBJ2-1
TGTGCCAGCTCTCGACAGGGAATCTACAATGAGCAGTTCTTC
CASSRQGIYNEQFF
>NA|TRBV6-5|NA|TRBJ1-2
TGTGCCAGCAGCCGGGACGGGGGCTATGGCTACACCTTC
CASSRDGGYGYTF
>NA|TRBV6-1|NA|TRBJ1-2
TGTGCCAGCAGTGAACCGGGGGGGCAGGCTAACTATGGCTACACCTTC
CASSEPGGQANYGYTF
>NA|TRBV5-6|NA|TRBJ1-6
TGTGCCAGCAGCTTGGATAGGGGCTCCTATAATTCACCCCTCCACTTT
CASSLDRGSYNSPLHF
>TRBD2|TRBV28|NA|TRBJ2-1
TGTGCCAGCAGTTTAGGTCTAGCGGGAGGGAGCTCCTACAATGAGCAGTTCTTC
CASSLGLAGGSSYNEQFF
>TRBD2|TRBV6-6|few|TRBJ2-1
TGTGCCAGCACCTCTCCAACGACTAGCGGCTACAATGAGCAGTTCTTC
CASTSPTTSGYNEQFF
>TRBD2|TRBV5-6|NA|TRBJ2-1
TGTGCCAGCAGCTTAGCGGGGGGAACCTACAATGAGCAGTTCTTC
CASSLAGGTYNEQFF
>NA|TRBV9|once|TRBJ2-1
TGTGCCAGCAGCGACTCGAGACAGAGCTCCTACAATGAGCAGTTCTTC
CASSDSRQSSYNEQFF
>NA|TRBV6-6|NA|TRBJ1-1
TGTGCCAGCAGTCGATCCGGGACTCCGAACACTGAAGCTTTCTTT
CASSRSGTPNTEAFF
>NA|TRBV2|NA|TRBJ2-7
TGTGCCAGCAGTGAATTTCTCCGGGTCCTGCAGTACTTC
CASSEFLRVLQYF
>NA|TRBV7-2|NA|TRBJ2-5
TGTGCCAGCAGCTTAGCTCCGGTCTCAGAGACCCAGTACTTC
CASSLAPVSETQYF
>NA|TRBV19|NA|TRBJ1-4
TGTGCCAGTAGCGCCAGGAACAGAGAAAGGGCGGGAGGCCTGTTTTTT
CASSARNRERAGGLFF
>NA|TRBV5-4|NA|TRBJ2-1
TGTGCCAGCAGCTTGGGGCGGAACTCCTACAATGAGCAGTTCTTC
CASSLGRNSYNEQFF
>NA|TRBV2|NA|TRBJ1-5
TGTGCCAGCACTGAAGATGGGGGAGGCCAGCCCCAGCATTTT
CASTEDGGGQPQHF
>TRBD2|TRBV19|NA|TRBJ2-5
TGTGCCAGTAGTCGCATGGGACTAGCGGGGCGTGGGTCTTCAGAGACCCAGTACTTC
CASSRMGLAGRGSSETQYF
>NA|TRBV7-4|NA|TRBJ2-7
TGTGCCAGCAGCCGACGGAGGGACTACGAGCAGTACTTC
CASSRRRDYEQYF
>NA|TRBV19|NA|TRBJ1-2
TGTGCCAGTAGTATAGGCATACCCCGGGACTATGGCTACACCTTC
CASSIGIPRDYGYTF
>TRBD1|TRBV23-1|NA|TRBJ1-6
TGCGCCAGCAGTCAATCGATCGTTCAGGGGGAATCACCCCTCCACTTT
CASSQSIVQGESPLHF
>TRBD2|TRBV28|NA|TRBJ2-1
TGTGCCAGCAGTTTAGCGGGGGGGTCCTACAATGAGCAGTTCTTC
CASSLAGGSYNEQFF
>NA|TRBV5-1|NA|TRBJ2-6
TGCGCCAGCAGCTGGGCCGCCGTCTCTGGGGCCAACGTCCTGACTTTC
CASSWAAVSGANVLTF
>TRBD1|TRBV28|few|TRBJ1-1
TGTGCCAGCATCCCGGGACAGAAACCTTACACTGAAGCTTTCTTT
CASIPGQKPYTEAFF
>TRBD1|TRBV7-9|NA|TRBJ1-5
TGTGCCAGCAGCTCGGGACAGGGGGGCAATCAGCCCCAGCATTTT
CASSSGQGGNQPQHF
>NA|TRBV21-1|NA|TRBJ2-7
TGTGCCAGCGGATCCAACAGGGGCTACGAGCAGTACTTC
CASGSNRGYEQYF
>NA|TRBV10-3|once|TRBJ2-1
TGTGCCATCACCCGGACACCCACGACCTACAATGAGCAGTTCTTC
CAITRTPTTYNEQFF
>NA|TRBV3-1/TRBV3-2|NA|TRBJ2-1
TGTGCCAGCAGCCAAGGTAACTACAATGAGCAGTTCTTC
CASSQGNYNEQFF
>TRBD1|TRBV28|NA|TRBJ2-3
TGTGCCAGCAGTTTAAGGGGACAGGGTGCAGATACGCAGTATTTT
CASSLRGQGADTQYF
>TRBD1|TRBV10-3|few|TRBJ1-2
TGTGCCATCAGTGAGCCTACTACGGACAGGGCTAACTATGGCTACACCTTC
CAISEPTTDRANYGYTF
>TRBD1|TRBV7-6|NA|TRBJ2-2
TGTGCCAGCAGCTTAGTGGGACAGGGCACCGGGGAGCTGTTTTTT
CASSLVGQGTGELFF
>TRBD1|TRBV5-5|NA|TRBJ2-2
TGTGCCAGCAGGACCGGGACAGGGACCGGGGAGCTGTTTTTT
CASRTGTGTGELFF
>NA|TRBV5-8|NA|TRBJ2-2
TGTGCCAGCAGACTGGGTCTAGCATACACCGGGGAGCTGTTTTTT
CASRLGLAYTGELFF
>NA|TRBV13|NA|TRBJ1-6
TGTGCCAGCAGCTTCAGGAGGGGAGGTGGGTATAATTCACCCCTCCACTTT
CASSFRRGGGYNSPLHF
>NA|TRBV7-6|NA|TRBJ2-2
TGTGCCAGCAGCTCCCGATTATGGCTGGGTGAGGGGGCCGGGGAGCTGTTTTTT
CASSSRLWLGEGAGELFF
>NA|TRBV6-5|once|TRBJ1-5
TGTGCCAGCAGTACCAGACAGAGCAATCAGCCCCAGCATTTT
CASSTRQSNQPQHF
>NA|TRBV7-8|NA|TRBJ1-3
TGTGCCAGCAGCTTAGCTGACTTAAGCTCTGGAAACACCATATATTTT
CASSLADLSSGNTIYF
>TRBD1|TRBV5-6|NA|TRBJ2-5
TGTGCCAGCAGCTGGACGGGACAGCCGAAAGGAGAGACCCAGTACTTC
CASSWTGQPKGETQYF
>TRBD1|TRBV18|few|TRBJ1-2
TGTGCCAGCTCGCTTGGGACAGGGGGCCTTGGCTACACCTTC
CASSLGTGGLGYTF
>NA|TRBV19|NA|TRBJ1-1
TGTGCCAGTAGTATAGCCGGGGTACCTGAGGCTTTCTTT
CASSIAGVPEAFF
>NA|TRBV18|NA|TRBJ2-7
TGTGCCAGCTCACCATCGCGGCTTTCGGACGAGCAGTACTTC
CASSPSRLSDEQYF
>NA|TRBV11-2|NA|TRBJ2-3
TGTGCCAGCAGCTTACAGGGTTCCACAGATACGCAGTATTTT
CASSLQGSTDTQYF
>TRBD1|TRBV5-1|NA|TRBJ2-7
TGCGCCAGCAGCTCATCCCTTCAGGGGGACGAGCAGTACTTC
CASSSSLQGDEQYF
>TRBD1|TRBV4-3|NA|TRBJ1-2
TGCGCCAGCAGCCAAGCCTACACAGGGGTAGGGTATGGCTACACCTTC
CASSQAYTGVGYGYTF
>TRBD1|TRBV19|NA|TRBJ1-1
TGTGCCAGTAGCGGACAGGGTACCCCTGAAGCTTTCTTT
CASSGQGTPEAFF
>NA|TRBV7-6|NA|TRBJ2-3
TGTGCCAGCAGCTTAGGTGGACTCACAGATACGCAGTATTTT
CASSLGGLTDTQYF
>NA|TRBV7-3|NA|TRBJ1-6
TGTGCCAGCAGCAGCGGGAACGGCAATAATTCACCCCTCCACTTT
CASSSGNGNNSPLHF
>NA|TRBV19|NA|TRBJ2-3
TGTGCCAGTACAGGGACCCGGGGGACCACAGATACGCAGTATTTT
CASTGTRGTTDTQYF
>TRBD1|TRBV7-8|NA|TRBJ2-7
TGTGCCAGCAGCCGACAGGGTGTGGGCGAGCAGTACTTC
CASSRQGVGEQYF
>TRBD1|TRBV18|NA|TRBJ1-3
TGTGCCAGCTCCCCCAAAGGGACAGAGGGAAACACCATATATTTT
CASSPKGTEGNTIYF
>NA|TRBV21-1|NA|TRBJ2-2
TGTGCCAGCAGCAAAGTTCCTAGCGGGAAGAACGGGGAGCTGTTTTTT
CASSKVPSGKNGELFF
>TRBD1|TRBV4-3|NA|TRBJ2-1
TGCGCCAGCAGCCAAGGGACAGGGGATGAGCAGTTCTTC
CASSQGTGDEQFF
>TRBD1|TRBV4-1|few|TRBJ1-3
TGCGCCAGCAGCCAGGACAGGGGAGGAAACACCATATATTTT
CASSQDRGGNTIYF
>TRBD1|TRBV4-2|NA|TRBJ2-1
TGTGCCAGCAGCCCCCTGTTCGGGACAGGGCCCTACAATGAGCAGTTCTTC
CASSPLFGTGPYNEQFF
>TRBD1|TRBV19|NA|TRBJ1-6
TGTGCCAGTAGTATATCGGCAGGGGCCAGGGGGGCCCTCCACTTT
CASSISAGARGALHF